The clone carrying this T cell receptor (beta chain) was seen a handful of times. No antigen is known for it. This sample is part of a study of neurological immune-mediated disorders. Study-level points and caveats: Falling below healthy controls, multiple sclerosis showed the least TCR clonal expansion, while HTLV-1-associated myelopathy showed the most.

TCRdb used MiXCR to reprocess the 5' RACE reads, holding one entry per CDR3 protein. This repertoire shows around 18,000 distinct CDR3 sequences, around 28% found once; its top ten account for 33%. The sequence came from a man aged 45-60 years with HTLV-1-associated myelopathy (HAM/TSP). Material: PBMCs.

As DNA, the CDR3 is TGCGCCAGCAGATGGGGGCGCGGTACAGATACGCAGTATTTT. It specifies CASRWGRGTDTQYF. The rearrangement links TRBV23-1 to TRBJ2-3; weak D call: TRBD1 (6 bases). Being an ORF, TRBV23-1 has a function that is uncertain. This CDR3 is built from 14 residues. Trimming removed 6 bases at V and 3 bases at J, with 13 bases between.